Listed below are T cell receptor beta chains from one sample, sequenced in a study of T cell repertoires in cytomegalovirus infection. TCRdb recomputed calls from the reads with MiXCR, one row per CDR3 protein. The sample has hundreds of thousands of distinct CDR3 sequences; 15% to 20% are singletons. The source material was PBMCs. The receptors here all came from a human donor in good health (CMV status not recorded). Some clones in this sample may be carry-over from other donors' samples. Both conserved end residues are trimmed from each CDR3. A D gene is named only where the DNA matches it firmly.

d_call: -
j_call: TRBJ1-2
v_call: TRBV24-1
cdr3_aa: ATSDFPGYGYT

d_call: -
j_call: TRBJ2-3
v_call: TRBV5-4
cdr3_aa: ASSLGGLEARGADTQY

d_call: -
j_call: TRBJ1-5
v_call: TRBV28
cdr3_aa: ASPPDRFYSNQPQH

d_call: -
j_call: TRBJ1-2
v_call: TRBV12-3/TRBV12-4
cdr3_aa: ASSLEPGYGYT

d_call: -
j_call: TRBJ2-5
v_call: TRBV20-1
cdr3_aa: SASVWEETQY

d_call: -
j_call: TRBJ1-6
v_call: TRBV20-1
cdr3_aa: SALGSSYNSPLH

d_call: -
j_call: TRBJ2-5
v_call: TRBV12-3/TRBV12-4
cdr3_aa: ASSPRDEQETQY

d_call: -
j_call: TRBJ1-5
v_call: TRBV20-1
cdr3_aa: SASRSNQPQH

d_call: TRBD2
j_call: TRBJ2-3
v_call: TRBV6-2/TRBV6-3
cdr3_aa: ASSLSGEYPDTQY

d_call: TRBD1
j_call: TRBJ2-7
v_call: TRBV28
cdr3_aa: ASSFDRRQGDYEQY

d_call: -
j_call: TRBJ1-1
v_call: TRBV7-2
cdr3_aa: ASSPQENTEAF

d_call: TRBD2
j_call: TRBJ2-5
v_call: TRBV7-2
cdr3_aa: ASSPGTIQETQY

d_call: -
j_call: TRBJ2-4
v_call: TRBV19
cdr3_aa: ASTDGDPENIQY

d_call: TRBD2
j_call: TRBJ2-1
v_call: TRBV7-2
cdr3_aa: ASSLNLGLAVAEQF

d_call: -
j_call: TRBJ1-5
v_call: TRBV7-4
cdr3_aa: ASSLGRGSSNQPQH

d_call: TRBD2
j_call: TRBJ2-3
v_call: TRBV5-1
cdr3_aa: ASSLAPGGAGDTQY

d_call: TRBD1
j_call: TRBJ2-1
v_call: TRBV7-9
cdr3_aa: ASSSTYLPGQGSYNEQF

d_call: -
j_call: TRBJ1-2
v_call: TRBV6-2/TRBV6-3
cdr3_aa: ASSYDTPIYGYT